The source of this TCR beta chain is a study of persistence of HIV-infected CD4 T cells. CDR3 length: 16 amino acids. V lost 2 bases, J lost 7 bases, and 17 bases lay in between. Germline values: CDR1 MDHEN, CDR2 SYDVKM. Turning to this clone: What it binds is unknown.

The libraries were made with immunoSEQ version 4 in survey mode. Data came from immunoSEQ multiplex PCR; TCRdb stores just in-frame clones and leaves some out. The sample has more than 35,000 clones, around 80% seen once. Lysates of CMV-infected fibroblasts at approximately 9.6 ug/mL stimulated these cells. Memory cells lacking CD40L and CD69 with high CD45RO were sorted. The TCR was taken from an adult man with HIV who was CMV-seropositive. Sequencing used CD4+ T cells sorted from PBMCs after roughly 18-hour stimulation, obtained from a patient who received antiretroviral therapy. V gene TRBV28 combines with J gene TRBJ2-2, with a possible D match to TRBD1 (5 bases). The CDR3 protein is CASSLGALGDIGELFF. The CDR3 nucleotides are TGTGCCAGCAGTTTAGGGGCCCTTGGAGACATCGGGGAGCTGTTTTTT.